A selection of T cell receptor beta chains follows, all from one sample in a study of blood T cell repertoires in COVID-19. TCRdb's table, derived via immunoSEQ multiplex PCR, lists solely in-frame clones and lacks some. The sample comprises fewer than 70,000 clones, over 80% of which are singletons, and 3% to 3.5% rests with the top ten. Material for sequencing was peripheral blood. The receptors derive from a human donor in a cohort sampled during active COVID-19. The CDR3 runs from the conserved cysteine through the conserved F or W. The D gene is left open where the match is weak. Size is stated for part of the rows, as once, few or many counts, or as a class when the clone is expanded.

v_call	clone_size	d_call	j_call	cdr3_nt	cdr3_aa
TRBV4-3	.	TRBD1	TRBJ2-2	TGCGCCAGCAGCCAAGATACACCCGGGACAGGGCGATGGGTGGGGGAGCTGTTTTTT	CASSQDTPGTGRWVGELFF
TRBV5-1	.	.	TRBJ2-2	TGCGCCAGCAGCTTGTTAGCGAACACCGGGGAGCTGTTTTTT	CASSLLANTGELFF
TRBV7-6	few	.	TRBJ2-7	TGTGCCAGCAGCTTATCGCGGGTACGCTACGAGCAGTACTTC	CASSLSRVRYEQYF
TRBV5-5	.	.	TRBJ2-5	TGTGCCAGCAGCCCTGGGGGTCCCAGGGGTCCTAAAGAGACCCAGTACTTC	CASSPGGPRGPKETQYF
TRBV7-6	once	.	TRBJ2-2	TGTGCCAGCAAGGCGGTGGGGGGAACCGGGGAGCTGTTTTTT	CASKAVGGTGELFF
TRBV7-9	.	.	TRBJ2-5	TGTGCCGGATCAGGGGCCACGCAAGAGACCCAGTACTTC	CAGSGATQETQYF
TRBV9	.	.	TRBJ2-1	TGTGCCAGCAGCGCAAAAGGGGCAAGCTCCTACAATGAGCAGTTCTTC	CASSAKGASSYNEQFF
TRBV5-5	.	.	TRBJ1-2	TGTGCCAGCAGCTTGGATGCGGATAACTATGGCTACACCTTC	CASSLDADNYGYTF
TRBV21-1	.	.	TRBJ1-5	TGTGCCAGCAGCCCACGGGACACTAGCAATCAGCCCCAGCATTTT	CASSPRDTSNQPQHF
TRBV11-2	.	TRBD1	TRBJ2-1	TGTGCCAGCAGACTCAGGGACAGGGGTAGGAATGAGCAGTTCTTC	CASRLRDRGRNEQFF
TRBV19	medium-sized	TRBD2	TRBJ2-1	TGTGCCAGTGCGGGGGGGGATGAGCAGTTCTTC	CASAGGDEQFF
TRBV9	once	.	TRBJ2-3	TGTGCCAGCAGCGTAGCAGGAGGCTCCGGCACAGATACGCAGTATTTT	CASSVAGGSGTDTQYF
TRBV6-5	.	.	TRBJ1-4	TGTGCCAGCAGTTACCGCCAGGACAGCGGGGGTGAAAAACTGTTTTTT	CASSYRQDSGGEKLFF
TRBV5-1	.	.	TRBJ2-2	TGCGCCAGCAGCTTGGATGTGAGTCGCACCGGGGAGCTGTTTTTT	CASSLDVSRTGELFF
TRBV7-2	.	.	TRBJ2-7	TGTGCCAGCAGTTTGGGGGCGGGCTCCTACGAGCAGTACTTC	CASSLGAGSYEQYF
TRBV6-6	.	.	TRBJ1-5	TGTGCCAGCAGTCCGACAGCCGGCAATCAGCCCCAGCATTTT	CASSPTAGNQPQHF
TRBV18	few	.	TRBJ2-7	TGTGCCAGCTCACCACAATATCACGAGCAGTACTTC	CASSPQYHEQYF
TRBV6-4	.	.	TRBJ1-2	TGTGCCGGGGGGGGAGACTATGGCTACACCTTC	CAGGGDYGYTF
TRBV7-2	.	TRBD1	TRBJ1-1	TGTGCCAGCAGCTTACGGGGGGGGACAGTGGGTGAAGCTTTCTTT	CASSLRGGTVGEAFF
TRBV4-1	once	.	TRBJ1-3	TGCGCCAGCAGCCAAGGGGACGGCGGGATGGGAAACACCATATATTTT	CASSQGDGGMGNTIYF
TRBV7-2	few	.	TRBJ1-1	TGTGCCAGCAGCTTGAGGGGGAATTATATGAACACTGAAGCTTTCTTT	CASSLRGNYMNTEAFF
TRBV5-5	.	.	TRBJ1-3	TGTGCCAGCAGCCGGAGACAGTTTTCCTCTGGAAACACCATATATTTT	CASSRRQFSSGNTIYF
TRBV5-1	.	.	TRBJ1-6	TGCGCCAGCAGCTTGCAGGGGATAGGGTCACCCCTCCACTTT	CASSLQGIGSPLHF
TRBV4-3	.	.	TRBJ1-2	TGCGCCAGCAGCAAGGGGATAGGTGACTATGGCTACACCTTC	CASSKGIGDYGYTF
TRBV11-2	.	.	TRBJ2-2	TGTGCCAGCAGCTTCTCCAGGGCAGCCGGGGAGCTGTTTTTT	CASSFSRAAGELFF
TRBV7-6	.	TRBD1	TRBJ2-2	TGTGCCAGCAGCTTAACACAGGGGGAGGCACCCGGGGAGCTGTTTTTT	CASSLTQGEAPGELFF
TRBV18	.	.	TRBJ1-2	TGTGCCAGCTCACCTACCCAAGAAGGGAGCGGCGGCTACACCTTC	CASSPTQEGSGGYTF
TRBV4-2	.	TRBD2	TRBJ2-1	TGTGCCAGCAGCCAAGATCGAGGGACTAGCGGGTACAATGAGCAGTTCTTC	CASSQDRGTSGYNEQFF
TRBV7-9	.	TRBD2	TRBJ2-3	TGTGCCAGCAGCTTAATGATCGTAGCGGGAGGTTCAGATACGCAGTATTTT	CASSLMIVAGGSDTQYF
TRBV11-2	few	TRBD2	TRBJ2-2	TGTGCCAGCAGCTCGGGACTAGCGGGAGGCAACGGGGAGCTGTTTTTT	CASSSGLAGGNGELFF
TRBV6-2/TRBV6-3	.	.	TRBJ1-2	TGTGCCAGCAGTTATCGGGGGGCCTATCCCCTATATGGCTACACCTTC	CASSYRGAYPLYGYTF
TRBV20-1	once	.	TRBJ1-1	TGCAGTGCTAGCTCCCGGGTTGGAGCTTTCTTT	CSASSRVGAFF
TRBV6-2/TRBV6-3	.	TRBD2	TRBJ2-1	TGTGCCAGCAGCTCATCGCAAACTAGCGGGGGTCCCAATGAGCAGTTCTTC	CASSSSQTSGGPNEQFF
TRBV6-5	.	.	TRBJ2-1	TGTGCCAGCAGCCCGGGACTTAACTACAATGAGCAGTTCTTC	CASSPGLNYNEQFF
TRBV19	few	.	TRBJ1-5	TGTGCCAGTAGCCCCTCGGTGGGCAATCAGCCCCAGCATTTT	CASSPSVGNQPQHF
TRBV19	.	.	TRBJ1-2	TGTGCCAGTAGTATAACGGGTGGCTACACCTTC	CASSITGGYTF
TRBV9	.	.	TRBJ2-1	TGTGCCAGCAGCGTAGAAGGAGGCGGCTCCTACAATGAGCAGTTCTTC	CASSVEGGGSYNEQFF
TRBV18	.	TRBD2	TRBJ2-3	TGTGCCAGCTCATTCGGGACTAGCGGGATTACTAGCACAGATACGCAGTATTTT	CASSFGTSGITSTDTQYF
TRBV5-4	.	TRBD1	TRBJ1-1	TGTGCCAGCAGCTTACTACAGGGGTCCACTGAAGCTTTCTTT	CASSLLQGSTEAFF
TRBV9	.	.	TRBJ2-7	TGTGCCAGCAGCGTAGTAGGGGATGGCGAGCAGTACTTC	CASSVVGDGEQYF